This TCR beta chain was documented in a study of cytomegalovirus exposure and HLA in healthy donors. The CDR3 is 19 residues long. Trimming stripped 3 bases from V and 6 bases from J, with 24 bases between. Germline-derived CDR1 and CDR2 are KGHSH and LQKENI. Data came from immunoSEQ multiplex PCR; TCRdb stores just in-frame clones and leaves some out. The table shows 150,000 to 200,000 clones, with under 95% occurring only once. J is TRBJ2-6 and V is TRBV18; D perhaps matches TRBD2 (6 bases). Specimen: PBMCs. The receptor was isolated from a young woman in good health and CMV-seropositive. The CDR3 region has the DNA TGTGCCAGCTCACCTGGCCCGGGACGCTCTGGGACTCCGGCCAACGTCCTGACTTTC. It translates to CASSPGPGRSGTPANVLTF.